The rows below give T cell receptor beta chains drawn from one sample of a study of regulatory T cells in long-lasting Graves disease. TCRdb used MiXCR to reprocess the multiplex PCR reads, holding one entry per CDR3 protein. The data contain approximately 310,000 distinct CDR3 sequences, 15% to 20% of them singletons. Source: peripheral blood mononuclear cells (PBMCs), taken at new diagnosis, from a patient treated with antithyroid drugs. The receptors here all came from a female donor with Graves disease. CDR3s include the opening cysteine and the closing phenylalanine or tryptophan. The order of the fields is V gene, clone size, D gene, CDR3 length, J gene, CDR3 protein, CDR3 DNA. D genes are given only for firm matches. Clone size is not always given. Where it is, it says once, few, many or a class for expanded clones.

>TRBV18|many|NA|16|TRBJ1-2
CASSPSDGVPNYGYTF
TGTGCCAGCTCACCTTCGGACGGGGTACCGAACTATGGCTACACCTTC
>TRBV9|NA|TRBD2|17|TRBJ2-3
CASSVSTSGSYTDTQYF
TGTGCCAGCAGCGTCTCGACTAGCGGGAGTTATACAGATACGCAGTATTTT
>TRBV6-1|many|TRBD2|16|TRBJ2-5
CASSPSRLAGGGTQYF
TGTGCCAGCAGCCCATCCCGATTAGCGGGAGGGGGGACCCAGTACTTC
>TRBV30|many|NA|13|TRBJ1-4
CACLGHKVEKLFF
TGTGCCTGCCTGGGACACAAAGTTGAAAAACTGTTTTTT
>TRBV5-5|many|NA|12|TRBJ2-4
CASSYAKNIQYF
TGTGCCAGCAGCTACGCCAAAAACATTCAGTACTTC
>TRBV11-3|many|NA|13|TRBJ1-3
CASSLDEVDTIYF
TGTGCCAGCAGCTTAGATGAAGTGGACACCATATATTTT
>TRBV11-2|many|TRBD1|14|TRBJ2-1
CASSLDRAVNEQFF
TGTGCCAGCAGCTTGGACAGGGCGGTCAATGAGCAGTTCTTC
>TRBV7-9|NA|NA|14|TRBJ1-1
CASSQTGSHTEAFF
TGTGCCAGCAGCCAAACAGGGTCTCACACTGAAGCTTTCTTT
>TRBV5-1|many|NA|13|TRBJ1-1
CASSRTENTEAFF
TGCGCCAGCAGCCGCACGGAGAACACTGAAGCTTTCTTT
>TRBV10-1|many|NA|13|TRBJ2-3
CASSQGGLDTQYF
TGCGCCAGCAGTCAGGGCGGATTAGATACGCAGTATTTT
>TRBV2|NA|TRBD1|16|TRBJ1-1
CAGRGPEGRANTEAFF
TGTGCCGGCAGGGGGCCAGAGGGAAGGGCGAACACTGAAGCTTTCTTT
>TRBV6-1|few|TRBD2|13|TRBJ2-1
CASILAGGPHQFF
TGTGCCAGCATACTAGCGGGAGGGCCTCATCAGTTCTTC
>TRBV19|many|NA|13|TRBJ2-7
CASSSTGFHEQYF
TGTGCCAGTAGTTCAACAGGGTTCCACGAGCAGTACTTC
>TRBV19|many|NA|14|TRBJ2-3
CASSIWTSTDTQYF
TGTGCCAGTAGTATCTGGACTAGCACAGATACGCAGTATTTT
>TRBV2|once|TRBD1|15|TRBJ1-6
CASSWGQGANSPLHF
TGTGCCAGCAGCTGGGGACAGGGAGCTAATTCACCCCTCCACTTT
>TRBV7-9|many|TRBD1|15|TRBJ2-7
CASTHRDRDTYEQYF
TGTGCCAGCACTCACCGGGACAGGGATACCTACGAGCAGTACTTC
>TRBV20-1|many|TRBD2|14|TRBJ2-1
CSAPSGELYNEQFF
TGCAGTGCTCCGAGCGGGGAACTCTACAATGAGCAGTTCTTC
>TRBV3-1|NA|TRBD1|19|TRBJ2-1
CASSRGGDRGLTTYSEQFF
TGTGCCAGCAGCCGAGGAGGGGACAGGGGGTTAACAACCTACAGTGAGCAGTTCTTC
>TRBV9|few|NA|14|TRBJ2-3
CASSVGPSTDTQYF
TGTGCCAGCAGCGTAGGGCCTTCCACAGATACGCAGTATTTT
>TRBV12-3/TRBV12-4|few|TRBD1|17|TRBJ2-2
CASSLAGGQGNTGELFF
TGTGCCAGCAGTTTAGCGGGTGGACAGGGGAACACCGGGGAGCTGTTTTTT
>TRBV11-2|few|NA|16|TRBJ2-1
CASSFLTRGNFNDQCF
TGTGCCAGCAGCTTCCTCACTCGCGGGAACTTCAATGATCAGTGCTTC
>TRBV12-3/TRBV12-4|many|NA|13|TRBJ2-5
CASRRPPGETQYF
TGTGCCAGCAGGAGACCTCCGGGGGAGACCCAGTACTTC
>TRBV28|NA|NA|15|TRBJ1-1
CASSLISAGNTEAFF
TGTGCCAGCAGTTTAATTTCTGCGGGGAACACTGAAGCTTTCTTT
>TRBV7-8|many|NA|14|TRBJ1-1
CASSKNDLNTEAFF
TGTGCCAGCAGCAAAAACGACCTGAACACTGAAGCTTTCTTT
>TRBV19|NA|TRBD1|18|TRBJ2-6
CASSMITGGLGGANVLTF
TGTGCCAGTAGTATGATAACAGGGGGCCTGGGAGGGGCCAACGTCCTGACTTTC
>TRBV6-2/TRBV6-3|many|NA|16|TRBJ1-5
CASSYLRSRVKQPQHF
TGTGCCAGCAGTTACTTACGGAGCAGGGTAAAACAGCCCCAGCATTTT
>TRBV11-3|many|NA|16|TRBJ2-1
CASSPIGGRSYNEQFF
TGTGCCAGCAGCCCGATAGGGGGACGCTCCTACAATGAGCAGTTCTTC
>TRBV28|many|TRBD1|15|TRBJ1-6
CASSLLLDRVSPLHF
TGTGCCAGCAGTTTACTTCTCGACAGGGTTTCACCCCTCCACTTT
>TRBV5-1|few|NA|13|TRBJ1-5
CASSGLPGQPQHF
TGCGCCAGCAGCGGTTTGCCCGGCCAGCCCCAGCATTTT
>TRBV12-3/TRBV12-4|many|TRBD2|16|TRBJ2-1
CASSPPGIAGHNEQFF
TGTGCCAGCAGTCCCCCGGGGATAGCGGGGCACAATGAGCAGTTCTTC
>TRBV28|NA|TRBD2|16|TRBJ2-3
CASSLLGGRATDTQYF
TGTGCCAGCAGTTTATTAGGCGGGAGGGCCACAGATACGCAGTATTTT
>TRBV7-6|few|TRBD2|14|TRBJ2-1
CASSQPGLGSEQFF
TGTGCCAGCAGCCAACCGGGACTAGGGAGTGAGCAGTTCTTC
>TRBV19|many|NA|11|TRBJ2-6
CASNRGNVLTF
TGTGCCAGTAACCGAGGCAACGTCCTGACTTTC